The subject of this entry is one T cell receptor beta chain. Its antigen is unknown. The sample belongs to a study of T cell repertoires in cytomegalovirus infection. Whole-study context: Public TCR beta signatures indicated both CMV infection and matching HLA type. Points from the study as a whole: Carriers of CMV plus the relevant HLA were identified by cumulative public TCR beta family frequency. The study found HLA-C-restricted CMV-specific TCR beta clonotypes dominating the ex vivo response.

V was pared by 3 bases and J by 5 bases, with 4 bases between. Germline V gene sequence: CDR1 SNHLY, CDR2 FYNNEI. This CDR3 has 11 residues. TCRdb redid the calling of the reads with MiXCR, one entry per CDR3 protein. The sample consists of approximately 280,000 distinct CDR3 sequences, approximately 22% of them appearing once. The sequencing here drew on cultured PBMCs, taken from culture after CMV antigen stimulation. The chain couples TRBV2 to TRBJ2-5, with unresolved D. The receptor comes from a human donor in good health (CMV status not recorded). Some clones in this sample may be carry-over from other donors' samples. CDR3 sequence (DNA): TGTGCCAGCAGTGAGGGGGAGACCCAGTACTTC. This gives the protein CASSEGETQYF. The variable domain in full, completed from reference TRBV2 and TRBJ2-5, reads EPEVTQTPSHQVTQMGQEVILRCVPISNHLYFYWYRQILGQKVEFLVSFYNNEISEKSEIFDDQFSVERPDGSNFTLKIRSTKLEDSAMYFCASSEGETQYFGPGTRLLVL.